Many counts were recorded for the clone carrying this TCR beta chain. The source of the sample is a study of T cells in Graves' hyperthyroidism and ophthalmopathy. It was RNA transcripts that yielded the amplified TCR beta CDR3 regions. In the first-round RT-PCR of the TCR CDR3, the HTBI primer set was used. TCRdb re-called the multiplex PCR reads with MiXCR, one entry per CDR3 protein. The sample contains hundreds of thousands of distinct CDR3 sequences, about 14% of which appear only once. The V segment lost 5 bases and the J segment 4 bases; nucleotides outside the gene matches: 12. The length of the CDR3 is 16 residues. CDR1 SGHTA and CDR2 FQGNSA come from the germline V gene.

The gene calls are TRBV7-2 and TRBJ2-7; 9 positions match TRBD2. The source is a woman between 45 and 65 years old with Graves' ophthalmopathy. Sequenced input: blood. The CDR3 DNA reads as TGTGCCAGCAGCGTCGTGGCGGGAGGGATCCCGTACGAGCAGTACTTC. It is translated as CASSVVAGGIPYEQYF.